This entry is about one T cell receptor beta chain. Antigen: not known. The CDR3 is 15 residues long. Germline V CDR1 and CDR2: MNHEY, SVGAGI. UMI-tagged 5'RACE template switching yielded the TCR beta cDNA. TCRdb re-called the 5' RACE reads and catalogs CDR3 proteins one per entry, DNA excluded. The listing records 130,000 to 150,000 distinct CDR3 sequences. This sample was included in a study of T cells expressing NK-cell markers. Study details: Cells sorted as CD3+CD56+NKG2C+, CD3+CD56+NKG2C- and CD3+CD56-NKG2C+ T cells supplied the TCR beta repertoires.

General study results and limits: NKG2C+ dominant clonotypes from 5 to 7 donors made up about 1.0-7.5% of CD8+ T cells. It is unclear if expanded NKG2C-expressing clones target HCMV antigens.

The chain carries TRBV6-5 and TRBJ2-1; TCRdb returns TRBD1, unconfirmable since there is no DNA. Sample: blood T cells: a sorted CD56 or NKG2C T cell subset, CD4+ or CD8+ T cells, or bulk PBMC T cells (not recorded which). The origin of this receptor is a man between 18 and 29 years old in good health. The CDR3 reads CASSPGASAYNEQFF.